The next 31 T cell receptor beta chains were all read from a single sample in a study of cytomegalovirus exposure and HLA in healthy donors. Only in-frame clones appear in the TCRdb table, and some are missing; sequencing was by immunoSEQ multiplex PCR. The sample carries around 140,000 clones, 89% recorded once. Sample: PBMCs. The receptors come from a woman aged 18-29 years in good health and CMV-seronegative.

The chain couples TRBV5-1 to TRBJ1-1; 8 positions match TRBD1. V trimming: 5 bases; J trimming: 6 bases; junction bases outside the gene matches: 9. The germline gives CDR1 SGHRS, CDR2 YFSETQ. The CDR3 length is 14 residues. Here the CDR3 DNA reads TGCGCCAGCAGACGGACGACAGGGGTCCCTGAAGCTTTCTTT. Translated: CASRRTTGVPEAFF.

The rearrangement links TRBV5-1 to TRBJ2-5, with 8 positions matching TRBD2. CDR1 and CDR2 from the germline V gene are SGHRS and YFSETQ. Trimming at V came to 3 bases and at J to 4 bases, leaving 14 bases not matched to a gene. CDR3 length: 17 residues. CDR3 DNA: TGCGCCAGCAGCTCAAACGGGGGGGAAGGACCCAGAGAGACCCAGTACTTC. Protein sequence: CASSSNGGEGPRETQYF.

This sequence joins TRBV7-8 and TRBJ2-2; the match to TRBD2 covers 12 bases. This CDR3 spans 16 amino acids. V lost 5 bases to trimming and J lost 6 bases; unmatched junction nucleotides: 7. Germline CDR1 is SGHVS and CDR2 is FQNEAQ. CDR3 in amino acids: CASSPQGLAGPGELFF. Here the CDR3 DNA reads TGTGCCAGCAGCCCGCAAGGACTAGCGGGGCCCGGGGAGCTGTTTTTT.

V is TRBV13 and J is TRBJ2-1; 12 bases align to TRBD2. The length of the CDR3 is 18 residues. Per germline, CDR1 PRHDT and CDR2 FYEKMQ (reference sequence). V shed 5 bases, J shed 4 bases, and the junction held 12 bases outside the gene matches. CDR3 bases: TGTGCCAGCAGCCCCCCGGGAACTAGCGGGGGGATATACAATGAGCAGTTCTTC. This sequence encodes CASSPPGTSGGIYNEQFF.

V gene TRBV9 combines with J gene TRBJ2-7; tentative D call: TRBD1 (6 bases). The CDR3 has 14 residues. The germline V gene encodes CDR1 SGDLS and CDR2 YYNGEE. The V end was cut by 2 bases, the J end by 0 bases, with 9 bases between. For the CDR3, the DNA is TGTGCCAGCAGCGTGAGGGACACCTCCTACGAGCAGTACTTC. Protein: CASSVRDTSYEQYF.

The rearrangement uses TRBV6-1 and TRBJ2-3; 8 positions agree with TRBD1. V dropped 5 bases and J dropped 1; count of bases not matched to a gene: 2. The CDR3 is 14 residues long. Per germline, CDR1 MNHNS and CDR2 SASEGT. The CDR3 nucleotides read TGTGCCAGCAGTTGGGGACAGGGCACAGATACGCAGTATTTT. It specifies CASSWGQGTDTQYF.

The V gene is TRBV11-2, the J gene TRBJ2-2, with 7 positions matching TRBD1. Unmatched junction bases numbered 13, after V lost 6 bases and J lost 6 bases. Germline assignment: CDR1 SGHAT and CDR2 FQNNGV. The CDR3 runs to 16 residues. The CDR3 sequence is CASRPGNTGVPGELFF. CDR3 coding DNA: TGTGCCAGCAGACCTGGAAATACAGGGGTCCCCGGGGAGCTGTTTTTT.

The CDR3 is CASSVDDSYNEQFF. CDR3 bases: TGTGCCAGCAGCGTAGATGACAGTTACAATGAGCAGTTCTTC. The chain joins TRBV9 to TRBJ2-1, with D perhaps matching TRBD1 (5 bases). The CDR3 sequence is 14 residues long. Trimming shortened V by 0 bases and J by 4 bases, and 8 bases separated the two germline ends. Germline V lookup: CDR1 SGDLS, CDR2 YYNGEE.

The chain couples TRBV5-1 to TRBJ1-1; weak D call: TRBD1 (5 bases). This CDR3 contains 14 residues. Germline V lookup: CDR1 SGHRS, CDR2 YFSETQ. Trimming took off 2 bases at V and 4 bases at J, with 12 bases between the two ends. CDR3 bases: TGCGCCAGCAGCTTTACCGGGGGGATCACTGAAGCTTTCTTT. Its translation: CASSFTGGITEAFF.

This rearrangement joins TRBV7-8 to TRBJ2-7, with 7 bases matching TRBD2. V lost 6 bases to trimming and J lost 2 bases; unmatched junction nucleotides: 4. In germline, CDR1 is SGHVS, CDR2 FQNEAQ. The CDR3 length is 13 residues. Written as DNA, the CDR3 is TGTGCCAGCAGGTCGGGGGGAACCTACGAGCAGTACTTC. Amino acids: CASRSGGTYEQYF.

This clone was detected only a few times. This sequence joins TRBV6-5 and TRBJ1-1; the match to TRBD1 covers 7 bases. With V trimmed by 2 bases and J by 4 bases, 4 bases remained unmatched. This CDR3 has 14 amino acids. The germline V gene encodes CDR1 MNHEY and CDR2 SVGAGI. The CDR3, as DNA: TGTGCCAGCAGTTACCGTTGGGACAGCACTGAAGCTTTCTTT. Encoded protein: CASSYRWDSTEAFF.

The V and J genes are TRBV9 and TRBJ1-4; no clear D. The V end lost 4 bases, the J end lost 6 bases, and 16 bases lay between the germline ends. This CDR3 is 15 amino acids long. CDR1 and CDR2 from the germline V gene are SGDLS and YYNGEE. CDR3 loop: CASSQSMVGDEKLFF. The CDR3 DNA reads TGTGCCAGCAGCCAAAGCATGGTGGGCGATGAAAAACTGTTTTTT.

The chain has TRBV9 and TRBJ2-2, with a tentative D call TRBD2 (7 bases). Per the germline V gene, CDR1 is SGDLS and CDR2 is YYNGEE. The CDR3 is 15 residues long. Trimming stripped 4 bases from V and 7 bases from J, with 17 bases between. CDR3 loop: CASSPRGGAGGELFF. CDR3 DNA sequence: TGTGCCAGCAGCCCCCGTGGGGGGGCAGGCGGGGAGCTGTTTTTT.

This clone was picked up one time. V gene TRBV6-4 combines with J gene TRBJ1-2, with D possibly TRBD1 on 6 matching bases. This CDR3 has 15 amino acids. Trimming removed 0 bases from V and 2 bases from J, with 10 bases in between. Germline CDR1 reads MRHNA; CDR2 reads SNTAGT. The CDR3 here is CASSDSETGNYGYTF. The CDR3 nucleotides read TGTGCCAGCAGTGACTCGGAAACAGGGAACTATGGCTACACCTTC.

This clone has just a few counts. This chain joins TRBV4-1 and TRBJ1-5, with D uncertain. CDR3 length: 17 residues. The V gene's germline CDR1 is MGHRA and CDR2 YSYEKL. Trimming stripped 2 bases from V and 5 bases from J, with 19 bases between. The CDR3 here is CASSQLSSGVVDQPQHF. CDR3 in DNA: TGCGCCAGCAGCCAATTGTCGTCCGGTGTCGTTGATCAGCCCCAGCATTTT.

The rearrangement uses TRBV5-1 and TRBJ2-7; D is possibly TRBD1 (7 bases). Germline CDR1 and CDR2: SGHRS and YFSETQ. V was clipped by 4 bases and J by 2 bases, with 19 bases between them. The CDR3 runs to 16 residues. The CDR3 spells CASSAGLGQPTYEQYF. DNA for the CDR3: TGCGCCAGCAGCGCGGGGCTGGGACAGCCAACCTACGAGCAGTACTTC.

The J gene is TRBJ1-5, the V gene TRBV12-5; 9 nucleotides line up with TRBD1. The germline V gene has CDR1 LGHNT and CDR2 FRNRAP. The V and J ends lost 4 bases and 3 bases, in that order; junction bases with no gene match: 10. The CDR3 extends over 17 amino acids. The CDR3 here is CASGWGQGGWVNQPQHF. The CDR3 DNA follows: TGTGCTAGTGGTTGGGGACAGGGCGGTTGGGTCAATCAGCCCCAGCATTTT.

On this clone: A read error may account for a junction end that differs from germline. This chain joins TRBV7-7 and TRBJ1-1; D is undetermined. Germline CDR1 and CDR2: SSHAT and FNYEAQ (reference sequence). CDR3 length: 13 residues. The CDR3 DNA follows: TGTGCTAGCAGCGCGGCAGTGAACACTGAAGCTTTCTTT. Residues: CASSAAVNTEAFF.

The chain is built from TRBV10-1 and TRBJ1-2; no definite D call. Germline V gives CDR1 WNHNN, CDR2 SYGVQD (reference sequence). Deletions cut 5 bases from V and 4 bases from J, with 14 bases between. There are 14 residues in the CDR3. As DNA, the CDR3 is TGCGCCAGCAGTCCGACGGGGAAGGGCTATGGCTACACCTTC. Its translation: CASSPTGKGYGYTF.

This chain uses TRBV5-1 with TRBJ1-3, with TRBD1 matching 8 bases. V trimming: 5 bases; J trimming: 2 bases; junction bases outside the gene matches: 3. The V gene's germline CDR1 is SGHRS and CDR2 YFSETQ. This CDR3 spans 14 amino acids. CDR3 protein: CASREQGAGNTIYF. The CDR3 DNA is TGCGCCAGCAGGGAACAGGGGGCTGGAAACACCATATATTTT.

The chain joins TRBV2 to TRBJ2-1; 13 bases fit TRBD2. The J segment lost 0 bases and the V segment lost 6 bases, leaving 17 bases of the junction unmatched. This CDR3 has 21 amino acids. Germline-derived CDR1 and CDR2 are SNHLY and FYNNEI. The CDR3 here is CASRAPKATSGGSYSYNEQFF. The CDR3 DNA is TGTGCCAGCAGAGCTCCTAAGGCGACTAGCGGGGGGTCTTACTCCTACAATGAGCAGTTCTTC.

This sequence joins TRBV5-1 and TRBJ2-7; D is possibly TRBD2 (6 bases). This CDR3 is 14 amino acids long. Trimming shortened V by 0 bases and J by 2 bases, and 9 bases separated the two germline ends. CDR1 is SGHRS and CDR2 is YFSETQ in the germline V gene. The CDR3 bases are TGCGCCAGCAGCTTGGCCCAGCGGGCCTACGAGCAGTACTTC. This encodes CASSLAQRAYEQYF. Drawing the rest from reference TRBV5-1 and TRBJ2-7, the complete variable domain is KAGVTQTPRYLIKTRGQQVTLSCSPISGHRSVSWYQQTPGQGLQFLFEYFSETQRNKGNFPGRFSGRQFSNSRSEMNVSTLELGDSALYLCASSLAQRAYEQYFGPGTRLTVT.

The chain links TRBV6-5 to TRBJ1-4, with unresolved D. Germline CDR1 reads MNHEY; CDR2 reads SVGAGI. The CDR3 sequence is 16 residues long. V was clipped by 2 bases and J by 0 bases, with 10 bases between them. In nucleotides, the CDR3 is TGTGCCAGCAGTTACGGGCCTATTACAACTAATGAAAAACTGTTTTTT. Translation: CASSYGPITTNEKLFF.

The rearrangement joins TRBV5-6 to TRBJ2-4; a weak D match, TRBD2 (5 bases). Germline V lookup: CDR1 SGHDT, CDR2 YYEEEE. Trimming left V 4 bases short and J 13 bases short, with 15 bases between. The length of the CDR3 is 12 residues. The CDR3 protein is CASSIGISGQYF. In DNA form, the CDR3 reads TGTGCCAGCAGCATCGGGATCTCCGGCCAGTACTTC.

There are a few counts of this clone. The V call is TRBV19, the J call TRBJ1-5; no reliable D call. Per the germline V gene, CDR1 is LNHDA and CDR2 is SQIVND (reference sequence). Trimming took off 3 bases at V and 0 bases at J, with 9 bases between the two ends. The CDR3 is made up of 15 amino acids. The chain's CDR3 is CASSIVGNSNQPQHF. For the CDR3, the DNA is TGTGCCAGTAGTATTGTCGGGAATAGCAATCAGCCCCAGCATTTT.

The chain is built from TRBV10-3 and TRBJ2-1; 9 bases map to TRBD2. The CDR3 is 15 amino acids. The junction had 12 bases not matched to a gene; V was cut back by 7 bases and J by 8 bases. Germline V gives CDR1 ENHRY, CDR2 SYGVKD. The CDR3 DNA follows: TGTGCCATCAAGCTTGAGGCGGGGGGGCCGGATGAGCAGTTCTTC. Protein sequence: CAIKLEAGGPDEQFF.

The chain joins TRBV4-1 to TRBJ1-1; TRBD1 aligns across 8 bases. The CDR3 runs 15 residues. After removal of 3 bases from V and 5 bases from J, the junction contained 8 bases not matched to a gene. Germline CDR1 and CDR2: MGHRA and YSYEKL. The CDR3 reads CASSQVHTGGTEAFF. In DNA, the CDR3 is TGCGCCAGCAGCCAGGTCCATACAGGGGGAACTGAAGCTTTCTTT.

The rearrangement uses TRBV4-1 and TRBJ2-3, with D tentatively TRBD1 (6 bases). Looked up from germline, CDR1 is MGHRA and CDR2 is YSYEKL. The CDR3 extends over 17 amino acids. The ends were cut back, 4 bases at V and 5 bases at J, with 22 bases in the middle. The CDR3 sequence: CASSPSYRTEQLDTQYF. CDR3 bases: TGCGCCAGCAGCCCCAGTTATAGGACAGAACAATTAGATACGCAGTATTTT.

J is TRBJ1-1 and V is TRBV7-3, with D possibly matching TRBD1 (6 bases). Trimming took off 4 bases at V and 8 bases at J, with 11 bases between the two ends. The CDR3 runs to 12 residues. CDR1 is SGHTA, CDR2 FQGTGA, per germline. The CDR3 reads CASSSYGQEAFF. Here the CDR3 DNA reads TGTGCCAGCAGCTCCTACGGACAGGAAGCTTTCTTT.

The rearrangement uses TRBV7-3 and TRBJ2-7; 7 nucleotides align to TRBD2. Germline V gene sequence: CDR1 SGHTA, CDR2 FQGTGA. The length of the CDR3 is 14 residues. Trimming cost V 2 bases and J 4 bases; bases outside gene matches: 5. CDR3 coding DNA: TGTGCCAGCAGCTTATCGGGGGGAACGTACGAGCAGTACTTC. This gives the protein CASSLSGGTYEQYF.

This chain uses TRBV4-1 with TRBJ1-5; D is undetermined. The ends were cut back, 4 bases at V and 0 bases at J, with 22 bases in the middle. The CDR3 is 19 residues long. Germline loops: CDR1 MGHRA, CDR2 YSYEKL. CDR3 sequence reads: CASSPYVMRAMSSNQPQHF. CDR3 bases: TGCGCCAGCAGCCCCTATGTAATGCGGGCAATGAGTAGCAATCAGCCCCAGCATTTT.